The next 7 T cell receptor beta chains were all read from a single sample in a study of blood T cell repertoires in COVID-19. Libraries were prepared by immunoSEQ multiplex PCR; TCRdb keeps only in-frame clonotypes and omits some of them. This table has tens of thousands of clones, less than 90% appearing once. The specimen sequenced was peripheral blood. The receptors shown here come from a human donor in a cohort sampled during active COVID-19.

The rearrangement joins TRBV7-3 to TRBJ2-1; 10 positions match TRBD2. Trimming took 4 bases from V and 9 from J; bases not matched to a gene: 9. The germline gives CDR1 SGHTA, CDR2 FQGTGA. The CDR3 totals 15 residues. The CDR3, as DNA: TGTGCCAGCAGCTCGCAGCGGGGGGGCCGTGGTGAGCAGTTCTTC. This codes for CASSSQRGGRGEQFF.

The chain recombines TRBV2 with TRBJ2-3; the match to TRBD2 covers 13 bases. The CDR3 runs 14 residues. V lost 6 bases and J lost 9; bases outside the gene matches: 6. CDR1 is SNHLY and CDR2 is FYNNEI in the germline V gene. The CDR3 region is CASRLAGGPETQYF. CDR3 bases: TGTGCCAGCAGACTAGCGGGAGGGCCTGAAACGCAGTATTTT.

The J gene is TRBJ1-1, the V gene TRBV2; 8 bases line up with TRBD1. J was trimmed by 2 bases and V by 9 bases; bases with no gene match: 8. The germline V gene encodes CDR1 SNHLY and CDR2 FYNNEI. This CDR3 has 14 residues. CDR3 sequence: CASNRGVLNTEAFF. CDR3 coding DNA: TGTGCCAGTAACAGGGGGGTGTTAAACACTGAAGCTTTCTTT.

This CDR3 is CSASPGVNQPQHF. The CDR3 bases are TGCAGTGCTAGTCCAGGGGTCAATCAGCCCCAGCATTTT. The V and J genes are TRBV20-1 and TRBJ1-5; possible D gene TRBD1, 6 bases. V lost 3 bases to trimming and J lost 3 bases, with 9 bases between them. This CDR3 contains 13 residues. Germline loops: CDR1 DFQATT, CDR2 SNEGSKA (reference sequence).

The CDR3: CASRQGFAGNTIYF. The CDR3 DNA reads as TGTGCCAGCAGACAGGGTTTCGCTGGAAACACCATATATTTT. This chain joins TRBV6-5 and TRBJ1-3; D possibly corresponds to TRBD1 (6 bases). Trimming took 6 bases from V and 2 from J, leaving 11 bases between them. There are 14 residues in the CDR3. Germline CDR1 is MNHEY and CDR2 is SVGAGI.

The gene calls are TRBV21-1 and TRBJ2-3; TRBD2 is the table's D call and was not checked against the DNA. TRBV21-1 is termed a pseudogene. The CDR3 contains 14 residues. CDR3 coding DNA: TGTGCCAGCAGGGGGACTAGCGGCACAGATACGCAGTATTTT. Amino acid sequence: CASRGTSGTDTQYF.

In this sample, this clone turned up once. The chain employs TRBV4-1 and TRBJ1-5; D is unresolved. This CDR3 region has 17 residues. CDR1 is MGHRA and CDR2 is YSYEKL in the germline V gene. V dropped 3 bases and J dropped 0 bases, with 15 bases sitting between them. The CDR3 here is CASSQQGTDYSNQPQHF. The CDR3 DNA reads TGCGCCAGCAGCCAGCAAGGCACCGACTATAGCAATCAGCCCCAGCATTTT.